A single sample is the source of the 32 T cell receptor beta chains below, sequenced in a study of T cell repertoires in cytomegalovirus infection. TCRdb reprocessed the reads with MiXCR, giving one entry per CDR3 protein. The sample records around 490,000 distinct CDR3 sequences, around 27% being singletons. The sequenced material came from PBMCs. The receptors come from a human donor in good health (CMV status not recorded). Some clones in this sample may be carry-over from other donors' samples.

This clonotype is a singleton in its sample. The chain combines TRBV29-1 with TRBJ2-7; D ambiguous. Germline V gene data show CDR1 as SQVTM and CDR2 as ANQGSEA. The CDR3 totals 15 residues. V lost 4 bases and J 3 bases, leaving 19 bases between the germline ends. The CDR3 reads CSVGFYGSTGYEQYF. CDR3 in DNA: TGCAGCGTTGGATTTTACGGTTCTACGGGCTACGAGCAGTACTTC.

The V and J genes are TRBV20-1 and TRBJ1-3, with D unclear. The V and J ends lost 6 bases and 0 bases respectively, with 15 bases between them. The germline gives CDR1 DFQATT, CDR2 SNEGSKA (reference sequence). There are 15 residues in the CDR3. The CDR3 protein is CSARNSGSSGNTIYF. DNA of the CDR3: TGCAGTGCGAGAAACTCCGGGAGCTCTGGAAACACCATATATTTT.

This clonotype was observed a few times. This sequence joins TRBV6-2 or TRBV6-3 and TRBJ1-1; D is possibly TRBD1 (5 bases). This CDR3 has 14 amino acids. V was pared by 6 bases and J by 5 bases, with 16 bases between. The germline V gene encodes CDR1 MNHEY and CDR2 SVGEGT. The chain's CDR3 is CASSFDGGGTEAFF. CDR3 nucleotide sequence: TGTGCCAGCAGCTTCGACGGCGGGGGGACTGAAGCTTTCTTT.

The V gene is TRBV10-3, the J gene TRBJ2-2; 8 nucleotides line up with TRBD1. The V gene end was trimmed by 7 bases and the J gene end by 6 bases; junction bases not matched to a gene: 4. The germline V gene has CDR1 ENHRY and CDR2 SYGVKD. The CDR3 has 13 residues. DNA for the CDR3: TGTGCCATCACCGCGACAGGGGCCGGGGAGCTGTTTTTT. Translated, it gives CAITATGAGELFF.

The chain is built from TRBV6-5 and TRBJ2-3, with D perhaps assigned TRBD1 or TRBD2 (6 bases each). The CDR3 has 15 residues. The V end lost 4 bases, the J end lost 7 bases, and 18 bases lay between the germline ends. The germline gives CDR1 MNHEY, CDR2 SVGAGI. The CDR3 sequence is CASSSLIGGMNTQYF. The CDR3 nucleotides read TGTGCCAGCAGTTCCCTGATCGGGGGCATGAATACGCAGTATTTT.

This clonotype has just a few counts. V usage is TRBV12-3 or TRBV12-4 and J usage is TRBJ1-5; 8 nucleotides match TRBD1. This CDR3 spans 16 amino acids. V trimming: 6 bases; J trimming: 0 bases; junction bases outside the gene matches: 7. The CDR3 nucleotides are TGTGCCAGCAGGAGGGGACAGGCCTATAGCAATCAGCCCCAGCATTTT. Protein: CASRRGQAYSNQPQHF.

Only a few counts were recorded for this clonotype. The rearrangement joins TRBV4-2 to TRBJ2-3; 12 bases fit TRBD2. CDR1 is LGHNA, CDR2 YNFKEQ, per germline. The trim removed 4 bases at V and 5 bases at J, leaving 7 bases unmatched. This CDR3 is built from 16 residues. This CDR3 is CASSPRLAGDLDTQYF. The CDR3 DNA reads TGTGCCAGCAGCCCGAGACTAGCGGGAGATTTAGATACGCAGTATTTT.

The gene calls are TRBV6-2 or TRBV6-3 and TRBJ2-7; 7 bases map to TRBD2. The V and J ends lost 6 bases and 5 bases, in that order; junction bases with no gene match: 7. The CDR3 covers 13 residues. CDR1 is MNHEY, CDR2 SVGEGT, per germline. The CDR3: CASRIAGRNEQYV. DNA of the CDR3: TGTGCCAGCAGAATAGCGGGTAGAAACGAGCAGTACGTC.

V usage is TRBV7-3 and J usage is TRBJ1-1; TRBD1 agrees at 7 bases. The V segment lost 2 bases and the J segment 4 bases; nucleotides outside the gene matches: 7. Germline-derived CDR1 and CDR2 are SGHTA and FQGTGA. This CDR3 has 15 amino acids. The CDR3 here is CASSLLHRGGTEAFF. Here the CDR3 DNA reads TGTGCCAGCAGCTTACTTCACAGGGGAGGCACTGAAGCTTTCTTT.

The chain combines TRBV12-3 or TRBV12-4 with TRBJ1-2; TRBD1 agrees at 7 bases. J lost 1 base, V lost 11 bases, and 13 bases had no gene match. The CDR3 sequence is 15 residues long. The CDR3 sequence is CALEKYRGYNYGYTF. The CDR3 coding sequence is TGTGCCCTCGAGAAGTACAGGGGATATAACTATGGCTACACCTTC.

This clonotype appeared many times. V and J are TRBV7-9 and TRBJ1-3; TRBD1 agrees at 8 bases. V shed 5 bases, J shed 2 bases, and the junction held 5 bases outside the gene matches. This CDR3 comprises 15 residues. CDR1 is SEHNR, CDR2 FQNEAQ, per germline (reference sequence). CDR3 in amino acids: CASSTQGAAGNTIYF. CDR3 nucleotides: TGTGCCAGCAGCACCCAGGGGGCTGCTGGAAACACCATATATTTT.

This clonotype was seen ten or more times. The genes are TRBV7-6 and TRBJ1-1, with 8 positions matching TRBD1. The CDR3 runs 17 residues. Germline loops: CDR1 SGHVS, CDR2 FNYEAQ. V trimming: 5 bases; J trimming: 4 bases; junction bases outside the gene matches: 15. The DNA of the CDR3 is TGTGCCAGCAGCCCACCCCAGGGGGCGGGAGGAGGCACTGAAGCTTTCTTT. This gives the protein CASSPPQGAGGGTEAFF.

In its sample, this clonotype was seen a few times. The chain uses TRBV6-1 and TRBJ2-7, with D tentatively TRBD1 (5 bases). The ends were cut back, 7 bases at V and 5 bases at J, with 18 bases in the middle. Looked up from germline, CDR1 is MNHNS and CDR2 is SASEGT. This CDR3 contains 14 residues. The CDR3 nucleotides read TGTGCCAGCAAAGATTGGGGCCATCTAGACGAGCAGTACTTC. It specifies CASKDWGHLDEQYF.

The chain combines TRBV6-5 with TRBJ1-2; D remains ambiguous. Trimming removed 6 bases from V and 7 bases from J, with 9 bases in between. This CDR3 is built from 11 residues. Germline CDR1 is MNHEY and CDR2 is SVGAGI. This CDR3 is CASRAKAGYTF. DNA for the CDR3: TGTGCCAGCAGGGCCAAGGCTGGCTACACCTTC.

This clonotype was found a few times. CDR3 amino acids: CSASHLADLRAPDTQYF. The CDR3 nucleotides read TGCAGTGCAAGCCACTTAGCGGACCTTCGGGCCCCAGATACGCAGTATTTT. The chain uses TRBV20-1 and TRBJ2-3, with D perhaps TRBD2 (6 bases). The CDR3 extends over 17 amino acids. Germline CDR1 is DFQATT and CDR2 is SNEGSKA (reference sequence). V was clipped by 6 bases and J by 4 bases, with 26 bases between them.

The V gene is TRBV24-1, the J gene TRBJ2-2; TRBD1 matches 7 bases. The CDR3 spans 16 residues. Germline CDR1 reads KGHDR; CDR2 reads SFDVKD. Unmatched junction bases numbered 2, after V lost 2 bases and J lost 0 bases. The CDR3 region has the DNA TGTGCCACCAGTGATTACGGGACAGCGAACACCGGGGAGCTGTTTTTT. Translation gives CATSDYGTANTGELFF.

Many counts were recorded for this clonotype. The rearrangement links TRBV7-8 to TRBJ2-1; D is possibly TRBD1 (6 bases). Trimming cost V 5 bases and J 12 bases, with 26 bases left between them. Germline CDR1 and CDR2: SGHVS and FQNEAQ. CDR3 length equals 16 residues. This CDR3 reads CASSRIVGPTGFGQFF. Here the CDR3 DNA reads TGTGCCAGCAGCCGAATAGTAGGGCCGACAGGATTCGGGCAGTTCTTC. The complete variable domain, with remaining parts taken from reference TRBV7-8 and TRBJ2-1, reads GAGVSQSPRYKVAKRGQDVALRCDPISGHVSLFWYQQALGQGPEFLTYFQNEAQLDKSGLPSDRFFAERPEGSVSTLKIQRTQQEDSAVYLCASSRIVGPTGFGQFFGPGTRLTVL.

The sample holds many counts of this clonotype. This chain connects TRBV7-2 to TRBJ2-1, with TRBD2 matching 11 bases. The germline V gene has CDR1 SGHTA and CDR2 FQGNSA. V shed 5 bases, J shed 4 bases, and the junction held 7 bases outside the gene matches. The CDR3 spans 16 residues. CDR3 loop: CASSRRLAGRYNEQFF. The DNA of the CDR3 is TGTGCCAGCAGCCGTCGACTAGCGGGGCGTTACAATGAGCAGTTCTTC.

This clonotype was seen only a few times. The chain recombines TRBV6-1 with TRBJ2-1; D is ambiguous. Trimming took off 6 bases at V and 0 bases at J, with 15 bases between the two ends. Germline CDR1 MNHNS, CDR2 SASEGT. The CDR3 extends over 16 amino acids. As DNA, the CDR3 is TGTGCCAGCAGCCCTGCACTAAGCCTCTCCTACAATGAGCAGTTCTTC. Translated, it gives CASSPALSLSYNEQFF.

The V call is TRBV29-1, the J call TRBJ2-3; D uncertain. Trimming shortened V by 3 bases and J by 6 bases, and 13 bases separated the two germline ends. The CDR3 covers 13 residues. Germline CDR1 reads SQVTM; CDR2 reads ANQGSEA. CDR3 region: CSVDILTMDTQYF. The CDR3 bases are TGCAGCGTTGACATCTTGACCATGGATACGCAGTATTTT.

This chain connects TRBV7-2 to TRBJ1-5; D may be TRBD1 (6 bases). V lost 3 bases to trimming and J lost 4 bases, with 7 bases between them. The V gene's germline CDR1 is SGHTA and CDR2 FQGNSA. The CDR3 is 13 amino acids. The CDR3 DNA reads as TGTGCCAGCAGCTTCCAGGGGAATCAGCCCCAGCATTTT. This codes for CASSFQGNQPQHF.

The chain links TRBV19 to TRBJ1-1, with D maybe TRBD1 (6 bases). CDR1 and CDR2 (germline): LNHDA, SQIVND (reference sequence). V was clipped by 10 bases and J by 5 bases, with 17 bases between them. This CDR3 has 13 residues. The CDR3 sequence is CAITGRGGTEAFF. The CDR3 DNA is TGTGCCATTACCGGTAGAGGGGGTACTGAAGCTTTCTTT.

The V and J genes are TRBV6-2 or TRBV6-3 and TRBJ1-1, with D possibly being TRBD1 (5 bases). This CDR3 is built from 17 residues. V was pared by 5 bases and J by 5 bases, with 24 bases between. CDR1 is MNHEY and CDR2 is SVGEGT in the germline V gene. CDR3 nucleotides: TGTGCCAGCAGTGCCCAGCGTATGTCGGGGGATAGGACTGAAGCTTTCTTT. Its protein is CASSAQRMSGDRTEAFF.

The rearrangement joins TRBV7-9 to TRBJ1-5, with 7 bases fitting TRBD1. Germline lookup yields CDR1 SEHNR and CDR2 FQNEAQ (reference sequence). Germline trimming cut 1 base from V and 0 bases from J; bases unmatched to any gene: 12. There are 19 residues in the CDR3. The CDR3 nucleotides read TGTGCCAGCAGCTTAGGAGGACAGGTGGGCCCATATAGCAATCAGCCCCAGCATTTT. This gives the protein CASSLGGQVGPYSNQPQHF.

The chain employs TRBV11-1 and TRBJ2-5; D remains unclear. Trimming pared 3 bases from V and 3 bases from J, leaving 11 bases between. The CDR3 consists of 14 residues. Germline CDR1 reads SGHAT; CDR2 reads FQDESV (reference sequence). The CDR3 nucleotides read TGTGCCAGCAGCTTGTCCGGGTCCGAAGAGACCCAGTACTTC. Its translation is CASSLSGSEETQYF.

CDR3: CASSTAGAGANVLTF. The CDR3, as DNA: TGTGCCAGCTCAACAGCGGGAGCTGGGGCCAACGTCCTGACTTTC. This chain joins TRBV18 and TRBJ2-6, with TRBD2 matching over 8 bases. The germline gives CDR1 KGHSH, CDR2 LQKENI. J lost 2 bases, V lost 5 bases, and 2 bases had no gene match. This CDR3 is 15 amino acids long.

This clonotype showed up many times. CDR3 DNA sequence: TGTGCCAGCACCCTCGGAAACCCCATTTCTGGAAACACCATATATTTT. It codes for CASTLGNPISGNTIYF. The chain carries TRBV7-2 and TRBJ1-3; D gene uncertain. Germline V lookup: CDR1 SGHTA, CDR2 FQGNSA. V lost 7 bases, J lost 1 base, and 17 bases lay in between. The CDR3 extends over 16 amino acids. The variable domain in full, with the rest retrieved from reference TRBV7-2 and TRBJ1-3, is GAGVSQSPSNKVTEKGKDVELRCDPISGHTALYWYRQSLGQGLEFLIYFQGNSAPDKSGLPSDRFSAERTGGSVSTLTIQRTQQEDSAVYLCASTLGNPISGNTIYFGEGSWLTVV.

At least ten counts were recorded for this clonotype. The chain uses TRBV7-2 and TRBJ2-1, with 9 nucleotides matching TRBD2. Losses at the gene ends were 4 bases for V and 9 bases for J; bases not matched to a gene: 13. Germline CDR1 reads SGHTA; CDR2 reads FQGNSA. CDR3 size: 16 residues. The CDR3 nucleotides read TGTGCCAGCAGCTCCGCCGGGTTAGCGGGGGTGGGTGAGCAGTTCTTC. Translating it yields CASSSAGLAGVGEQFF.

This chain links TRBV7-9 with TRBJ2-3; the D gene is possibly TRBD1 (6 bases). With 10 bases removed from V and 0 bases from J, the gap between germline ends came to 17 bases. The germline CDR1 and CDR2 sequences are SEHNR and FQNEAQ (reference sequence). The CDR3 length is 15 residues. This CDR3 reads CATAPGTTSTDTQYF. The CDR3 coding sequence is TGTGCCACCGCTCCCGGGACAACTAGCACAGATACGCAGTATTTT. The variable domain in full, with the rest retrieved from reference TRBV7-9 and TRBJ2-3, is DTGVSQNPRHKITKRGQNVTFRCDPISEHNRLYWYRQTLGQGPEFLTYFQNEAQLEKSRLLSDRFSAERPKGSFSTLEIQRTEQGDSAMYLCATAPGTTSTDTQYFGPGTRLTVL.

This clonotype turned up a few times. The V gene is TRBV7-9, the J gene TRBJ1-1, with TRBD1 as a possible D gene (6 bases). This CDR3 is built from 13 residues. Trimming cost V 3 bases and J 5 bases, with 10 bases left between them. Per the germline V gene, CDR1 is SEHNR and CDR2 is FQNEAQ (reference sequence). CDR3 amino acids: CASSLQGTTEAFF. Here the CDR3 DNA reads TGTGCCAGCAGCTTGCAGGGGACTACTGAAGCTTTCTTT.

This clonotype came up many times. This sequence joins TRBV7-8 and TRBJ2-2, with 7 bases identical to TRBD2. The CDR3 extends over 15 amino acids. Germline values: CDR1 SGHVS, CDR2 FQNEAQ. The V segment lost 6 bases and the J segment 7 bases; nucleotides outside the gene matches: 11. CDR3 sequence: CASRLGGTLVGELFF. The DNA of the CDR3 is TGTGCCAGCAGACTGGGAGGGACCCTCGTCGGGGAGCTGTTTTTT.

This clonotype was counted a few times. The chain is built from TRBV7-8 and TRBJ1-5; TRBD1 is a possible D gene (5 bases). This CDR3 is 15 amino acids long. Per the germline V gene, CDR1 is SGHVS and CDR2 is FQNEAQ. Trimming stripped 5 bases from V and 8 bases from J, with 19 bases between. CDR3 region: CASSLRGAPGEPQHF. The DNA for the CDR3 is TGTGCCAGCAGCCTACGCGGGGCGCCGGGAGAGCCCCAGCATTTT.